Below, 3 T cell receptor beta chains from the same sample are listed, as sequenced in a study of early T cells in non-severe SARS-CoV-2 infection. TCRdb fed the 5' RACE reads into MiXCR, producing one record per CDR3 protein. The table includes 85,000 to 100,000 distinct CDR3 sequences, approximately 10% detected once. The sequencing used whole blood, collected at baseline. Source of these receptors: an adult who was a healthcare worker with PCR-confirmed SARS-CoV-2 infection or an uninfected control (not recorded which).

Only a few counts were recorded for this clonotype. The rearrangement joins TRBV28 to TRBJ2-7; a possible D gene is TRBD1 (5 bases). Germline assignment: CDR1 MDHEN and CDR2 SYDVKM. V lost 2 bases to trimming and J lost 1 base, with 15 bases between them. The CDR3 has 16 amino acids. CDR3 nucleotide sequence: TGTGCCAGCAGTTTAGACGACAGCCCCGAGTCCTACGAGCAGTACTTC. This gives the protein CASSLDDSPESYEQYF.

The chain is built from TRBV20-1 and TRBJ1-6; D remains ambiguous. The CDR3 is 13 residues long. Trimming shortened V by 4 bases and J by 7 bases, and 11 bases separated the two germline ends. CDR1 DFQATT and CDR2 SNEGSKA come from the germline V gene (reference sequence). CDR3 amino acids: CSAMGQSNSPLHF. For the CDR3, the DNA is TGCAGTGCTATGGGCCAGTCCAATTCACCCCTCCACTTT.

This clonotype has at least ten counts. The chain joins TRBV7-9 to TRBJ2-5; tentatively, D is TRBD1 (5 bases). Between the trimmed V and J ends, which lost 5 bases and 2 bases, there was a span of 18 bases. Germline V gene data show CDR1 as SEHNR and CDR2 as FQNEAQ (reference sequence). The CDR3 spans 16 residues. DNA of the CDR3: TGTGCCAGCAGCGCCGCCCGCAGGGCTACGCAAGAGACCCAGTACTTC. Its translation is CASSAARRATQETQYF.